The clone carrying this T cell receptor (beta chain) was counted once. The assay was immunoSEQ multiplex PCR, and TCRdb's table has in-frame clones only and misses some. Of 100,000 to 150,000 clones in the sample, 80% to 95% were seen once. Germline CDR1 and CDR2: SGHRS and YFSETQ. The CDR3 runs 15 residues. V was shortened by 0 bases and J by 0 bases, with 7 bases between the two germline ends. These data originate in a study of control samples from healthy donors and cancer patients. V and J are TRBV5-1 and TRBJ1-3; D is unclear. The source material was PBMCs. This sequence was found in a man older than 75 with head and neck cancer. The CDR3 DNA is TGCGCCAGCAGCTTGGAAGCCAGCTCTGGAAACACCATATATTTT. It translates to CASSLEASSGNTIYF.